What follows describes a single TCR beta chain. Trimming removed 10 bases from V and 8 bases from J; junction bases left unmatched: 8. The germline CDR1 and CDR2 sequences are MGHDK and SYGVNS. The CDR3 is 12 residues long. The data were taken from a study of blood T cell repertoires in COVID-19. Study in general: Samples came from the United States, Italy and Spain, spanning acute and convalescent COVID-19. PBMCs, B-cell-depleted T cells, or T cells provided the cDNA or gDNA that made up the material.

In the authors' workflow: Amplification from reference gene primers served as the basis for estimated nucleated cell counts. Repertoires were generated with immunoSEQ multiplex PCR, while TCRdb's copy carries only in-frame clones and drops some. V and J calls plus clone size are reproduced from that table; the DNA served to infer D and trimming. The table records 85,000 to 130,000 clones, 84% of them present only once. This clonotype was sampled from a woman aged 60-70 years with acute or convalescent COVID-19. V is TRBV25-1 and J is TRBJ1-2; TRBD1 matches at 9 bases. The specimen sequenced was peripheral blood. The CDR3 spells CATKDRGSGYTF. The DNA of the CDR3 is TGTGCCACCAAGGACAGGGGAAGCGGCTACACCTTC.